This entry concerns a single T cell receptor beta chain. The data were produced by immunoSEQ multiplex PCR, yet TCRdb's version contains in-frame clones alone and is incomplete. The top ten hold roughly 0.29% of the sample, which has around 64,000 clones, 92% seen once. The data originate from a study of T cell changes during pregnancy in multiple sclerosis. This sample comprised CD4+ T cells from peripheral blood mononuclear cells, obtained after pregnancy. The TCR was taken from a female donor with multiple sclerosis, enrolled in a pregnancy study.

CDR3 coding DNA: TGTGCCAGCAGTGGGCAGGGGGCCGGCTATGGCTACACCTTC. This translates into CASSGQGAGYGYTF. This chain connects TRBV6-6 to TRBJ1-2; 8 bases match TRBD1. V shed 5 bases, J shed 4 bases, and the junction held 6 bases outside the gene matches. Germline V gene data show CDR1 as MNHNY and CDR2 as SVGAGI (reference sequence). CDR3 length equals 14 residues.